In its sample, the clone carrying this T cell receptor beta chain was seen a few times. Its antigen is still unknown. This sample is part of a study of blood T cells in healthy people across ages. It was with a sample-barcoded 5' primer and a J-beta primer mix that a second PCR of roughly 7 to 12 cycles was run. CDR3-containing paired-end reads numbered at least 3 million in each sample. MiXCR, run by TCRdb on the 5' RACE reads, gives a single entry per CDR3 protein. The sample lists over a million distinct CDR3 sequences; around 42% were seen once. Study-wide results and caveats: Strong correlation was found linking TCR beta diversity to naive T cell percentage. Diversity of TCR beta per million T cells declined in a roughly linear way with age.

The V end lost 3 bases, the J end lost 2 bases, and 16 bases lay between the germline ends. Germline V gene data show CDR1 as DFQATT and CDR2 as SNEGSKA (reference sequence). This CDR3 spans 15 amino acids. V is TRBV20-1 and J is TRBJ2-5; D remains ambiguous. The sequenced sample was blood. The receptor's source is a woman between 18 and 29 years old in good health. The DNA of the CDR3 is TGCAGTGCTAGTAAAGTAACATCATATCAAGAGACCCAGTACTTC. This gives the protein CSASKVTSYQETQYF.